The 4 T cell receptor beta chains in this list originate from one sample, sequenced in a study of blood T cell repertoires in COVID-19. The assay was immunoSEQ multiplex PCR, and TCRdb's table has in-frame clones only and misses some. The sample holds around 200,000 clones, around 80% seen once. Sequenced input: peripheral blood. The origin of the receptors is a man aged 50-59 years with active or convalescent COVID-19.

A remark on this clone: At one end, the junction sequence differs from germline, possibly due to a read error. The genes are TRBV6-5 and TRBJ1-1; tentatively, D is TRBD1 (5 bases). The CDR3 spans 12 residues. Germline CDR1 is MNHEY and CDR2 is SVGAGI. The CDR3 spells CASSYSRGEAFF. The CDR3 DNA reads TGTGCCAGCAGTTACTCTCGGGGGGAAGCTTTTTTT.

This clone was observed a handful of times. V usage is TRBV7-9 and J usage is TRBJ1-1; perhaps TRBD1 as D (5 bases). Trimming removed 2 bases from V and 8 bases from J, with 12 bases in between. CDR1 and CDR2 (germline): SEHNR, FQNEAQ (reference sequence). The CDR3 runs 13 residues. CDR3 DNA sequence: TGTGCCAGCAGCTTAAGCCGCGACAGCGAAGCTTTCTTT. Translating it yields CASSLSRDSEAFF.

V usage is TRBV6-2 or TRBV6-3 and J usage is TRBJ2-1, with 12 bases identical to TRBD2. V dropped 5 bases and J dropped 4; count of bases not matched to a gene: 9. This CDR3 has 17 amino acids. CDR1 is MNHEY and CDR2 is SVGEGT in the germline V gene. CDR3 sequence reads: CASSGRTSGTRYNEQFF. The CDR3 region has the DNA TGTGCCAGCAGTGGGAGGACTAGCGGGACTAGATACAATGAGCAGTTCTTC.

The CDR3 region is CASSPRTGSYNSPLHF. CDR3 sequence (DNA): TGTGCCAGCAGCCCCCGGACAGGCTCCTATAATTCACCCCTCCACTTT. V gene TRBV3-1 (or the pseudogene TRBV3-2) combines with J gene TRBJ1-6; 7 bases are shared with TRBD1. Unmatched junction bases numbered 3, after V lost 4 bases and J lost 0 bases. CDR3 length: 16 amino acids. CDR1 LGHDT and CDR2 YNNKEL come from the germline V gene (reference sequence).